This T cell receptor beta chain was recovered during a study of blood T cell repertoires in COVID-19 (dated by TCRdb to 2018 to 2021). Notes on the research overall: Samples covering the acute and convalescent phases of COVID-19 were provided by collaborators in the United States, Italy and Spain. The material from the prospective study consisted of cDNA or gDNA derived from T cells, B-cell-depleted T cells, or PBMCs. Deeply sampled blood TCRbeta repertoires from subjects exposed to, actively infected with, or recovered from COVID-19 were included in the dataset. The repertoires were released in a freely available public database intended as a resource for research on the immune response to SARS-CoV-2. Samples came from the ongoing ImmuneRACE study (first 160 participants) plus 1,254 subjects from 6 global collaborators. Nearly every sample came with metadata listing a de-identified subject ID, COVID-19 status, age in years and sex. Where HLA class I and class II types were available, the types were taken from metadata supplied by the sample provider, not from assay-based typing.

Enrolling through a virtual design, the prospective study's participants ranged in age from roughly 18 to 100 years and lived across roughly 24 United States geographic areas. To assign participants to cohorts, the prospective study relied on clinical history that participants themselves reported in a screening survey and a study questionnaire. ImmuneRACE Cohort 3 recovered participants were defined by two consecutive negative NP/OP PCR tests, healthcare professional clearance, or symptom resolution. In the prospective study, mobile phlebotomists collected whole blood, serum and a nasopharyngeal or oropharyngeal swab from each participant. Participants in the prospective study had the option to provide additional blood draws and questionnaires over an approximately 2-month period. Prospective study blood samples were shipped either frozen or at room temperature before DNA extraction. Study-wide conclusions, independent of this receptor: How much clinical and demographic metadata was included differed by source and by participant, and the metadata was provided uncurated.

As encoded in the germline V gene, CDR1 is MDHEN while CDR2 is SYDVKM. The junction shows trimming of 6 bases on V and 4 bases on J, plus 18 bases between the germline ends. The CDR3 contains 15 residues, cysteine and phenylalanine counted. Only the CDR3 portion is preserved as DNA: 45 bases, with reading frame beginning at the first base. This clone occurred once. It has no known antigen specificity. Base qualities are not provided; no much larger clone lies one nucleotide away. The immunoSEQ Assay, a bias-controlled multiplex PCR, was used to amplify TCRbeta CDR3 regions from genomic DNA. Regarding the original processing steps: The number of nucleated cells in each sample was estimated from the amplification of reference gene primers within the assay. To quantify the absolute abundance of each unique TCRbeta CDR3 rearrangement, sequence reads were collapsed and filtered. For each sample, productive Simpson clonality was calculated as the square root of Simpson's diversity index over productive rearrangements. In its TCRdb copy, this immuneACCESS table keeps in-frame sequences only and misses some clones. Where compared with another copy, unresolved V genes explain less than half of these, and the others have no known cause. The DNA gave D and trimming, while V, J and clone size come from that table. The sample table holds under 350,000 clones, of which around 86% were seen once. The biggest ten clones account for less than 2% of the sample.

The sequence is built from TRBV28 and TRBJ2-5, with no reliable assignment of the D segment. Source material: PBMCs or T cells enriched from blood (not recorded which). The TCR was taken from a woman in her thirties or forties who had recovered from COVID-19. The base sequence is TGTGCCAGCAGGCGGCCAGTCGACCTTGTAGAGACCCAGTACTTC. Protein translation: CASRRPVDLVETQYF.